These 17 T cell receptor beta chains originate from one sample sequenced in a study of T cell repertoires in cytomegalovirus infection. TCRdb ran MiXCR on the reads and lists one entry per CDR3 protein. The sample records over 450,000 distinct CDR3 sequences, over 9% being singletons. The sequencing sample was made of PBMCs. Source of these receptors: a human donor in good health (CMV status not recorded). Some clones in this sample may be carry-over from other donors' samples.

As regards this clonotype: A much more abundant neighbour one base away suggests this may be a read error. V and J are TRBV2 and TRBJ1-5; D gene uncertain. Trimming left V 3 bases short and J 5 bases short, with 14 bases between. CDR3 size: 15 residues. CDR1 is SNHLY and CDR2 is FYNNEI in the germline V gene. CDR3: CASSDLAAHDQPQHF. The CDR3 coding sequence is TGTGCCAGCAGTGACTTGGCGGCCCACGATCAGCCCCAGCATTTT. Based on the CDR3 plus reference TRBV2 and TRBJ1-5, the full variable domain is EPEVTQTPSHQVTQMGQEVILRCVPISNHLYFYWYRQILGQKVEFLVSFYNNEISEKSEIFDDQFSVERPDGSNFTLKIRSTKLEDSAMYFCASSDLAAHDQPQHFGDGTRLSIL.

This clonotype was observed many times. This chain links TRBV7-2 with TRBJ2-1, with a weak D call TRBD2 (7 bases). The germline gives CDR1 SGHTA, CDR2 FQGNSA. The CDR3 sequence is 16 residues long. V was cut by 5 bases and J by 9 bases, with 23 bases left in between. The CDR3 DNA sequence: TGTGCCAGCAGCCGTGTGGCGGGGGTCGGAGGGGGTGAGCAGTTCTTC. Protein sequence: CASSRVAGVGGGEQFF.

The chain recombines TRBV5-1 with TRBJ2-1; a weak D match, TRBD2 (5 bases). CDR3 size: 17 residues. Trimming took off 4 bases at V and 2 bases at J, with 19 bases between the two ends. Germline CDR1 reads SGHRS; CDR2 reads YFSETQ. CDR3 sequence (DNA): TGCGCCAGCAGCCCCCGTGCTGGAGGAGGAACCTACAATGAGCAGTTCTTC. It codes for CASSPRAGGGTYNEQFF.

This clonotype appeared a few times. V and J are TRBV6-1 and TRBJ1-2; 9 bases agree with TRBD1. The CDR3 length is 14 residues. The germline gives CDR1 MNHNS, CDR2 SASEGT. J gave up 7 bases and V 5 bases, and 8 bases lay outside the gene matches. CDR3 in DNA: TGTGCCAGCAGTCGATCGGGACAGGGAGGTGGCTACACCTTC. This sequence encodes CASSRSGQGGGYTF.

At least ten counts were recorded for this clonotype. The chain carries TRBV28 and TRBJ1-1; unclear D gene. CDR3 length: 11 residues. Between the trimmed V and J ends, which lost 11 bases and 1 base, there was a span of 8 bases. Germline V lookup: CDR1 MDHEN, CDR2 SYDVKM. CDR3 nucleotides: TGTGCCCTATCTACGAACACTGAAGCTTTCTTT. Translating gives CALSTNTEAFF. The full variable domain, its missing parts supplied by reference TRBV28 and TRBJ1-1, is DVKVTQSSRYLVKRTGEKVFLECVQDMDHENMFWYRQDPGLGLRLIYFSYDVKMKEKGDIPEGYSVSREKKERFSLILESASTNQTSMYLCALSTNTEAFFGQGTRLTVV.

This clonotype has only a few counts. V is TRBV19 and J is TRBJ2-1, with D unresolved. Trimming left V 3 bases short and J 4 bases short, with 7 bases between. Per germline, CDR1 LNHDA and CDR2 SQIVND (reference sequence). The CDR3 is 13 amino acids. The DNA for the CDR3 is TGTGCCAGTAGTATTAACCCGTACAATGAGCAGTTCTTC. Translating it yields CASSINPYNEQFF.

The gene calls are TRBV20-1 and TRBJ2-3, with D possibly matching TRBD2 (5 bases). V was shortened by 6 bases and J by 4 bases, with 17 bases between the two germline ends. Germline CDR1 DFQATT, CDR2 SNEGSKA (reference sequence). The CDR3 totals 14 residues. CDR3 sequence: CSARDSFGSDTQYF. CDR3 sequence (DNA): TGCAGTGCGAGGGATAGTTTCGGCTCAGATACGCAGTATTTT.

This clonotype was detected ten times or more. The chain has TRBV27 and TRBJ2-7; no definite D call. The CDR3 runs 13 residues. CDR1 is MNHEY and CDR2 is SMNVEV in the germline V gene (reference sequence). The V and J ends lost 2 bases and 0 bases respectively, with 5 bases between them. This chain's CDR3 is CASSLVSSYEQYF. The DNA of the CDR3 is TGTGCCAGCAGTTTAGTCTCCTCCTACGAGCAGTACTTC.

A few counts support this clonotype. This rearrangement joins TRBV27 to TRBJ2-2; maybe TRBD2 (6 bases). Between the trimmed V and J ends, which lost 8 bases and 2 bases, there was a span of 9 bases. The CDR3 consists of 13 residues. CDR1 MNHEY and CDR2 SMNVEV come from the germline V gene (reference sequence). The CDR3 sequence: CASWDLNTGELFF. The CDR3 DNA follows: TGTGCCAGCTGGGACTTAAACACCGGGGAGCTGTTTTTT.

This clonotype has ten or more counts. V is TRBV15 and J is TRBJ2-7, with 8 bases lining up with TRBD1. After removal of 1 base from V and 8 bases from J, the junction contained 10 bases not matched to a gene. In germline, CDR1 is LNHNV, CDR2 YYDKDF (reference sequence). CDR3 length equals 15 residues. The CDR3 nucleotides are TGTGCCACCAGCAGAGTAGGGACAGGCCCTACGCAGCAGTACTTC. It yields the protein CATSRVGTGPTQQYF.

There are many counts of this clonotype. The junction departs from the called germline gene at one end, perhaps through a read error. The genes are TRBV7-8 and TRBJ1-1; D unclear. The CDR3 consists of 14 residues. The germline V gene encodes CDR1 SGHVS and CDR2 FQNEAQ. The chain's CDR3 is CASSLGRITLKLVF. CDR3 in DNA: TGTGCCAGCAGCTTAGGCAGGATTACACTGAAGCTAGTCTTT.

In its sample, this clonotype was seen many times. CDR3 in amino acids: CAGATSGRKQYF. CDR3 sequence (DNA): TGTGCCGGGGCTACTAGCGGGAGGAAGCAGTACTTC. The chain employs TRBV2 and TRBJ2-7, with 12 bases identical to TRBD2. Unmatched junction bases numbered 7, after V lost 11 bases and J lost 8 bases. Germline V gives CDR1 SNHLY, CDR2 FYNNEI. CDR3 size: 12 residues.

This clonotype was counted many times. This chain links TRBV28 with TRBJ1-1, with no clear D. Germline CDR1 reads MDHEN; CDR2 reads SYDVKM. Trimming left V 8 bases short and J 3 bases short, with 13 bases between. The CDR3 is 13 amino acids. The CDR3 DNA follows: TGTGCCAGCCTCCACCACATGGACACTGAAGCTTTCTTT. It encodes CASLHHMDTEAFF.

This clonotype has ten or more counts. The chain carries TRBV7-9 and TRBJ1-1; 7 bases are a match to TRBD1. The V and J ends lost 5 bases and 10 bases, in that order; junction bases with no gene match: 16. Germline-derived CDR1 and CDR2 are SEHNR and FQNEAQ (reference sequence). The CDR3 runs 15 residues. The CDR3, as DNA: TGTGCCAGCAGCACTTACAGGGGTAGGGGAGGTCGAGCTTTCTTT. Its protein is CASSTYRGRGGRAFF.

This clonotype has a handful of counts. The V and J genes are TRBV11-3 and TRBJ2-2; D remains unclear. The CDR3 runs 14 residues. Germline V gene sequence: CDR1 SGHNT, CDR2 YENEEA. The germline V and J ends were trimmed by 2 bases and 2 bases, with 6 bases remaining between them. The CDR3 here is CASSLFGNTGELFF. The DNA of the CDR3 is TGTGCCAGCAGCTTATTTGGCAACACCGGGGAGCTGTTTTTT. The entire variable domain, with the rest obtained from reference TRBV11-3 and TRBJ2-2, is as follows: EAGVVQSPRYKIIEKKQPVAFWCNPISGHNTLYWYLQNLGQGPELLIRYENEEAVDDSQLPKDRFSAERLKGVDSTLKIQPAELGDSAVYLCASSLFGNTGELFFGEGSRLTVL.

This clonotype has a count of ten or more. The J gene is TRBJ2-3, the V gene TRBV15; 9 nucleotides agree with TRBD1. V lost 0 bases and J lost 4; bases outside the gene matches: 2. CDR3 length: 15 amino acids. CDR1 is LNHNV and CDR2 is YYDKDF in the germline V gene (reference sequence). The CDR3 region has the DNA TGTGCCACCAGCAGAGAGGGACAGGGTGCAGATACGCAGTATTTT. Residues: CATSREGQGADTQYF.

The chain employs TRBV2 and TRBJ2-5; TRBD2 might be the D (6 bases). The germline gives CDR1 SNHLY, CDR2 FYNNEI. The CDR3 totals 15 residues. V dropped 3 bases and J dropped 5 bases, with 16 bases sitting between them. This CDR3 is CASSEGGLQLETQYF. The CDR3 nucleotides are TGTGCCAGCAGTGAGGGGGGACTCCAACTGGAGACCCAGTACTTC.